This T cell receptor (beta chain) was recovered during a study of blood T cell repertoires in COVID-19. V shed 6 bases and J shed 4 bases, with 12 bases lying between them. This CDR3 spans 14 amino acids. From germline, CDR1 is MNHEY and CDR2 SVGAGI. How the authors handled the data: Nucleated cell counts were estimated from reference gene primer amplification. Generated by immunoSEQ multiplex PCR, the TCRdb table keeps only in-frame clones and is missing some. The D gene and trimming were derived from the DNA, and the V and J assignments and clone size from that table. The table lists about 74,000 clones, roughly 84% of them singletons.

This TCR came from a woman aged 80 or over with active or convalescent COVID-19. Sequencing input: peripheral blood. V is TRBV6-5 and J is TRBJ2-2; D might be TRBD2 (5 bases). CDR3 protein: CASSLSRGTGELFF. The CDR3 region has the DNA TGTGCCAGCAGCTTGAGCCGGGGCACCGGGGAGCTGTTTTTT.